The rows below give T cell receptor beta chains drawn from one sample of a study of blood T cell repertoires in COVID-19. TCRdb keeps only in-frame clones here, not all; method: immunoSEQ multiplex PCR. The sample shows 300,000 or so clones, roughly 82% of them seen only once. The sequenced sample was peripheral blood. The receptors stem from a woman in her fifties or sixties with acute or convalescent COVID-19. Each CDR3 is given with its conserved first and last residue. D genes are given only for firm matches. The listing skips clone size in some rows; elsewhere it reads once, few, many or a size class.

>TRBJ2-1|TRBV7-3|13|few|NA
TGTGCCAGCAGCTTAGCTACGTGGAATGAGCAGTTCTTC
CASSLATWNEQFF
>TRBJ2-1|TRBV3-1/TRBV3-2|16|NA|TRBD2
TGTGCCAGCAGCCCCCTGGGGGGAGGGCCCTACAATGAGCAGTTCTTC
CASSPLGGGPYNEQFF
>TRBJ1-2|TRBV27|17|NA|TRBD1
TGTGCCAGCAGTTTCGCAACTCCCGGACAGGGCCGGTATGGCTACACCTTC
CASSFATPGQGRYGYTF
>TRBJ1-6|TRBV5-4|16|NA|NA
TGTGCCAGCAGCTTGGCAGGGAGGATGGATAATTCACCCCTCCACTTT
CASSLAGRMDNSPLHF
>TRBJ1-2|TRBV5-1|14|few|TRBD1
TGCGCCAGCAGCTCTCCCCAGGGGGACTATGGCTACACCTTC
CASSSPQGDYGYTF
>TRBJ2-1|TRBV7-3|13|NA|TRBD2
TGTGCCAGCAGTCTAGCGGCGGTCAATGAGCAGTTCTTC
CASSLAAVNEQFF
>TRBJ2-1|TRBV5-1|15|NA|TRBD2
TGCGCCAGCAGCTTTAGATCTAGCGGTTACAATGAGCAGTTCTTC
CASSFRSSGYNEQFF
>TRBJ1-1|TRBV28|15|NA|TRBD1
TGTGCCAGCAGTCCTCTGGACAGGGGGGACACTGAAGCTTTCTTT
CASSPLDRGDTEAFF
>TRBJ2-7|TRBV5-1|15|few|TRBD1
TGCGCCAGCAGTAAGCTAGGTACAGGGGGCGACGAGCAGTACTTC
CASSKLGTGGDEQYF
>TRBJ1-2|TRBV18|14|NA|NA
TGTGCCAGCTCACAACAGGACTATAACTATGGCTACACCTTC
CASSQQDYNYGYTF
>TRBJ2-7|TRBV27|14|NA|TRBD2
TGTGCCAGCAGTTTAGTTGCGGGAGTGGCCGAGCAGTACTTC
CASSLVAGVAEQYF
>TRBJ1-2|TRBV27|17|NA|NA
TGTGCCAGCACTGCCGAAGGCGGGGGCCTTGGGGGCTATGGCTACACCTTC
CASTAEGGGLGGYGYTF
>TRBJ1-4|TRBV5-4|16|NA|TRBD1
TGTGCCAGCAGCCTTGATCCGGGACAGGGTAATGAAAAACTGTTTTTT
CASSLDPGQGNEKLFF
>TRBJ2-7|TRBV7-2|14|NA|TRBD2
TGTGCCAGCAGCTTACATGGGGGGGACTACGAGCAGTACTTC
CASSLHGGDYEQYF
>TRBJ1-1|TRBV28|14|NA|TRBD1
TGTGCCAGCAGGATGGGACAGCCGAACACTGAAGCTTTCTTT
CASRMGQPNTEAFF
>TRBJ2-5|TRBV30|14|NA|NA
TGTGCCTGGAGTCTCAGGATGGTACAAGAGACCCAGTACTTC
CAWSLRMVQETQYF
>TRBJ1-5|TRBV30|16|NA|NA
TGTGCCTGGACTCACCCGGGGGGGCTTTTTAATCAGCCCCAGCATTTT
CAWTHPGGLFNQPQHF
>TRBJ2-1|TRBV2|14|NA|NA
TGTGCCAGCAACCGGAGCCCAGATAACAATGAGCAGTTCTTC
CASNRSPDNNEQFF
>TRBJ2-7|TRBV7-8|16|few|NA
TGTGCCAGCAGCGCTCAAACCAGACAGACTGCAAACGAGCAGTACTTC
CASSAQTRQTANEQYF
>TRBJ1-4|TRBV2|13|NA|TRBD1
TGTGCCAGCATTGGGGACAGTAATGAAAAACTGTTTTTT
CASIGDSNEKLFF
>TRBJ2-4|TRBV7-5|14|NA|NA
TGTGCCAGAAGCCTCGAACTAGCCAAAAACATTCAGTACTTC
CARSLELAKNIQYF
>TRBJ2-7|TRBV15|14|once|NA
TGTGCCACCAGCAGAGATTCCGCGGTGTACGAGCAGTACTTC
CATSRDSAVYEQYF
>TRBJ1-1|TRBV7-2|12|NA|NA
TGTGCCAGCAGCCCGCCGCGGACTGAAGCTTTCTTT
CASSPPRTEAFF
>TRBJ2-7|TRBV7-8|19|NA|TRBD2
TGTGCCAGCAGCTTTAGGCCCAGCGGGAGCTCTCGGTTTACCTACGAGCAGTACTTC
CASSFRPSGSSRFTYEQYF
>TRBJ2-3|TRBV7-3|14|NA|NA
TGTGCCAGCAGCTTCGGCCTAGGAACAGATACGCAGTATTTT
CASSFGLGTDTQYF
>TRBJ2-1|TRBV3-1/TRBV3-2|13|NA|NA
TGTGCCAGCACCCTTAGCCCAGCGGGTGAGCAGTTCTTC
CASTLSPAGEQFF
>TRBJ1-2|TRBV19|15|NA|TRBD1
TGTGCCAGTAGTATCCTACAGGGGGAGGGCTATGGCTACACCTTC
CASSILQGEGYGYTF
>TRBJ2-1|TRBV9|15|NA|TRBD2
TGTGCCAGCAGCGTAGGACTAGCGGGATTAAGTGAGCAGTTCTTC
CASSVGLAGLSEQFF
>TRBJ1-5|TRBV19|16|NA|NA
TGTGCCAGTAGTAGAGCCGAACGGAGGGGATCGCAGCCCCAGCATTTT
CASSRAERRGSQPQHF
>TRBJ1-4|TRBV30|15|NA|NA
TGTGCCTGGAGCGAAGGGGCAGGGGCTAATGAAAAACTGTTTTTT
CAWSEGAGANEKLFF
>TRBJ2-1|TRBV28|19|NA|TRBD2
TGTGCCAGCAGTAAGTTTTTGGGGACTAGCGGGAGGACCTACAATGAGCAGTTCTTC
CASSKFLGTSGRTYNEQFF
>TRBJ2-5|TRBV30|15|NA|TRBD2
TGTGCCTGGAGAGGGACTAGCGGGGGGAAAGAGACCCAGTACTTC
CAWRGTSGGKETQYF
>TRBJ2-7|TRBV2|14|NA|TRBD2
TGTGCCAGCGGACTAGCGGGGGGCTCCTACGAGCAGTACTTC
CASGLAGGSYEQYF
>TRBJ1-3|TRBV30|14|NA|NA
TGTGCCTGGAGTGGGCTGTTCTCTGGAAACACCATATATTTT
CAWSGLFSGNTIYF
>TRBJ1-3|TRBV9|19|NA|NA
TGTGCCAGCAGCGCGAGGCCCCGGGAAGGGCCCTACTCTGGAAACACCATATATTTT
CASSARPREGPYSGNTIYF
>TRBJ2-1|TRBV18|14|NA|TRBD2
TGTGCCAGCTCACCATGGCGGGAGGGGATTGAGCAGTTCTTC
CASSPWREGIEQFF
>TRBJ2-7|TRBV4-1|15|NA|NA
TGCGCCAGCAGCCAAGAGGTCCAGCGGAGGTACGAGCAGTACTTC
CASSQEVQRRYEQYF
>TRBJ1-2|TRBV6-5|14|NA|NA
TGTGCCAGCAGCCGCGGACAGACCGACTATGGCTACACCTTC
CASSRGQTDYGYTF
>TRBJ1-2|TRBV5-4|12|NA|NA
TGTGCCAGCAGCTTGGGACAGGATGGCTACACCTTC
CASSLGQDGYTF
>TRBJ1-5|TRBV6-5|15|NA|NA
TGTGCCAGCAGTTCCTCCAGGGAAACATATCAGCCCCAGCATTTT
CASSSSRETYQPQHF
>TRBJ2-1|TRBV27|13|NA|TRBD1
TGTGCCAGTTACGAAGGGGGCCGCAATGAGCAGTTCTTC
CASYEGGRNEQFF
>TRBJ1-1|TRBV30|14|NA|NA
TGTGCCTGGAAATACGGAGTAGGAGACACTGAAGCTTTCTTT
CAWKYGVGDTEAFF